The clone carrying this T cell receptor beta chain was seen at least ten times. The record originates from a study of CD8 T cells in ankylosing spondylitis. Using its own MiXCR run on the 5' RACE reads, TCRdb lists one record per CDR3 protein. The table has more than 150,000 distinct CDR3 sequences, about 18% seen once. The clonotype was recovered from a male donor between 5 and 35 years old with ankylosing spondylitis or in good health (not recorded which). The specimen was blood, either unsorted or a sorted T cell fraction (not recorded which).

DNA of the CDR3: TGTGCCACCAGCAGAGGCAGTCTAGCGGGGAGAAATGAGCAGTTCTTC. It encodes CATSRGSLAGRNEQFF. The J gene is TRBJ2-1, the V gene TRBV15; 9 bases line up with TRBD2. J gave up 7 bases and V 1 base, and 8 bases lay outside the gene matches. The CDR3 has 16 amino acids. Germline-derived CDR1 and CDR2 are LNHNV and YYDKDF (reference sequence). Together with reference TRBV15 and TRBJ2-1, the CDR3 gives the full variable domain: DAMVIQNPRYQVTQFGKPVTLSCSQTLNHNVMYWYQQKSSQAPKLLFHYYDKDFNNEADTPDNFQSRRPNTSFCFLDIRSPGLGDTAMYLCATSRGSLAGRNEQFFGPGTRLTVL.